This T cell receptor (beta chain) is drawn from a study of shared clonotypes between healthy human individuals (TCRdb year 2020). Looking at the study overall: The cohort comprised two women and three men aged 18 to 49 years. To increase sequencing depth and limit assay-specific biases, different laboratories used diverse techniques to prepare libraries and sequence TCR repertoires. Blood TCR repertoires of about 5 healthy adults were deeply sequenced to estimate repertoire size and the extent of clonotype sharing between individuals. For each donor, CD4 naive and CD4 memory were each run on three plates, CD8 naive on two plates, and CD8 memory on one plate. Between about 0.94 and 10 billion PBMCs per donor were obtained by leukapheresis.

As encoded in the germline V gene (reference sequence), CDR1 is SGHNT while CDR2 is YYREEE. Taken from cysteine to phenylalanine, the CDR3 has 14 residues. Just the 42-base CDR3 DNA is kept, in frame starting at base 1. V lost 4 bases and J lost 4 bases, and the count of bases not matched to a germline gene is 5. TCR CDR3 regions were amplified from genomic DNA by multiplex PCR using the deep immunoSEQ assay. Genomic DNA extracted from each cell subset was distributed evenly over all wells of several immunoSEQ 96-well plates, and each plate served as one replicate. For sorted subsets, around 200 ng genomic DNA, equal to some 30,000 T cell genomes, was loaded into each replicate PCR. Purified libraries were measured with a Qubit 3.0 fluorometer, size-checked on a Bioanalyzer 2100, and measured again with the KAPA Library Quantification kit. Each immunoSEQ 96-well plate was sequenced on its own single-read 150-cycle Illumina NextSeq 550 flow cell. In the source study's methods: Because the immunoSEQ output included only junctional sequences and no quality scores, the filtering could not be the same as the filtering used for full-length reads. Sequences were annotated with PyIR, a Python wrapper for IgBLAST v1.9, and V/J genes and CDR3 were assigned using IMGT germline references. Any read was removed if the V/J assignment was weak (E-value above 1e-6), the CDR3 was missing, or the read contained stop codons, out-of-frame junctions, or ambiguous translated residues. V3J clonotypes were defined as sequences sharing the same inferred V gene, J gene, and CDR3 amino acid sequence. Percentage overlap between repertoires was computed as shared unique clonotypes divided by the size of the smaller repertoire. Three approaches were used to assess repertoire richness: RTK rarefaction, the Chao1 estimator, and Recon v2.1 estimates of unobserved clonotypes. Generation probabilities for all TCRbeta clonotypes obtained by the gDNA method from several donors were computed using OLGA. The table was pulled from immuneACCESS by TCRdb, which kept in-frame rearrangements only. Such tables lose some clones; where checked, under half of the loss comes from unresolved V genes, and the rest has no known cause. V and J calls and clone size are those listed in that table; D and trimming were worked out from the DNA. Within this sample are some 2 million clones, with around 96% of them counted one time only. 1% to 1.5% of the sample comes from the top ten.

CD8 naive samples consisted of CD45RO-negative cells that were positively selected for CCR7, yielding a CD45RA+CCR7+ population without TemRA cells. The donors were healthy, HIV-negative adults with no recently reported acute infections or vaccinations. Only Caucasian adults living in Nashville, Tennessee, USA were represented among the donors. After blood collection by leukapheresis, PBMCs were isolated using Ficoll-Histopaque density gradient centrifugation and then cryopreserved in the vapor phase of liquid nitrogen. Analytical flow cytometry was used to check the purity and quantity of every magnetically sorted T cell population. Genomic DNA was isolated from each sorted fraction and quantified by UV absorbance on a Nanodrop 2000c. Study-wide findings and limitations: Compared with non-shared clonotypes, clonotypes shared by all four sorted-subset donors had higher generation probabilities. Rarefaction of sorted-subset datasets indicated incomplete sequencing despite the large sequencing depth. Pairwise subsampling led to the expectation that sequencing depth would affect the degree of clonotype sharing among donors. Naive subsets generally had larger estimated clonotype richness than memory subsets. Only blood was sampled, and tissue TCR repertoires likely differ from those in blood. Because the study included a small number of donors, the genetic and exposure-history diversity represented was limited. Sharing across a few donors was observed for roughly 5.4% of naive CD4, over 3% of naive CD8, over 2% of memory CD4, and around 0.4% of memory CD8 clonotypes.

This clone was detected only once. Its antigen remains undetermined. The record has no base qualities; no much larger clone is one base away. The sample comprised naive CD8+ T cells sorted from blood. The cell subset or site label on this specimen signifies: CD45RA+CCR7+. The TCR originated in a man between 18 and 35 years old in good health. The chain was built from TRBV5-4 and TRBJ2-7; a stretch of 10 junction bases matches TRBD1. CDR3 loop: CASSTGTGVYEQYF. The sequence in DNA is TGTGCCAGCAGCACCGGGACAGGGGTTTACGAGCAGTACTTC.